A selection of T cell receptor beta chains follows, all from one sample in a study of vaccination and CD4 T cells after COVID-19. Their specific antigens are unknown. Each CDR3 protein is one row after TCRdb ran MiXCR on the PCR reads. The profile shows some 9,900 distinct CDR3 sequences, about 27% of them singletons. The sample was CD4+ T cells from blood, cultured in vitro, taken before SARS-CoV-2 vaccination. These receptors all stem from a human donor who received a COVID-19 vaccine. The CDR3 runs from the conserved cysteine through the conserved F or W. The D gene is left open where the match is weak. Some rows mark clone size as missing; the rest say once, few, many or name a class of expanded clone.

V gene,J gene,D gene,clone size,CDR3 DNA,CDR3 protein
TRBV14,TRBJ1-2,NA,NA,TGTGCCAGCAGCCAAGTAGGAGCAGGTCCTCCCCCCATTTATGGCTACACCTTC,CASSQVGAGPPPIYGYTF
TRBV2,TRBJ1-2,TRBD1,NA,TGTGCCAGCAGTGAGAACAGGGGAAGATTTGGCTACACCTTC,CASSENRGRFGYTF
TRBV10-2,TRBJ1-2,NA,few,TGCGCCAGCAGTGAGAGGTCGCCGAGAGAAGACTATGGCTACACCTTC,CASSERSPREDYGYTF
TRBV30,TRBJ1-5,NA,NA,TGTGCCTGGAGTGTAAGAGTCCTGGATCAGCCCCAGCATTTT,CAWSVRVLDQPQHF
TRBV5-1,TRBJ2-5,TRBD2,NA,TGCGCCAGTGAGAGGACTAGCGGACAAGAGACCCAGTACTTC,CASERTSGQETQYF
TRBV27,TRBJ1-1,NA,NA,TGTGCCAGCGGCCGCCCTGGGGGGACTGAAGCTTTCTTT,CASGRPGGTEAFF
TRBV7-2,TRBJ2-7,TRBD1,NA,TGTGCCAGCAGCTCTGGGACAGGGAACGAGCAGTACTTC,CASSSGTGNEQYF
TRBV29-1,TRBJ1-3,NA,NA,TGCAGCGTCAATACCAACAGGGCCTCTGGAAACACCATATATTTT,CSVNTNRASGNTIYF
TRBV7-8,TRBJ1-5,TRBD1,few,TGTGCCAGCAGCTCCGACAGGGGTGGGAATCAGCCCCAGCATTTT,CASSSDRGGNQPQHF
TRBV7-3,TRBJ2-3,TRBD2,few,TGTGCCAGCAGCTCGGGCCCCGAGCGGGGCAGCACAGATACGCAGTATTTT,CASSSGPERGSTDTQYF
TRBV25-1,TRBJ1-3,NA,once,TGTGCCAGCAGTGAATATACGGCAGGCCCTCTTTCCGGAAACACCATATATTTT,CASSEYTAGPLSGNTIYF
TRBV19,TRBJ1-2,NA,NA,TGTGCCAGTAGTGCCCTCGGACAGACTGGCTACACCTTC,CASSALGQTGYTF
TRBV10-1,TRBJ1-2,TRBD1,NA,TGCGCCAGCAGTCCCGACAGGGAGGTGGATGGCTACACCTTC,CASSPDREVDGYTF
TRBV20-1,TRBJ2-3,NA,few,TGCAGTGCTAGAGACCCCCGGGGGGCTTTCACAGATACGCAGTATTTT,CSARDPRGAFTDTQYF
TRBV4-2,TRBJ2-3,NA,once,TGTGCCAGCAGCCAAGAGAGACTATTCACAGATACGCAGTATTTT,CASSQERLFTDTQYF
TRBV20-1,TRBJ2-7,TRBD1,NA,TGCAGTGCTAGTTTACAGGGGCTCAATTCAGGTGGGCAGTACTTC,CSASLQGLNSGGQYF
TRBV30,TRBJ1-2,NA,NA,TGTGCCTGGAGTCTCCAAGGTAGCCGCCCCCCGGGCTACACCTTC,CAWSLQGSRPPGYTF
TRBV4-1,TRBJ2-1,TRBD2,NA,TGCGCCAGCAGCCAAGCGATAGCGGGGGGCCTCTACAATGAGCAGTTCTTC,CASSQAIAGGLYNEQFF
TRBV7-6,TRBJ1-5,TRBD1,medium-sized,TGTGCCAGCAGCGGACAGGCCAATCAGCCCCAGCATTTT,CASSGQANQPQHF
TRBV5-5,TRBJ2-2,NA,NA,TGTGCCAGCAGCCCGGACACCGCAGCGAACACCGGGGAGCTGTTTTTT,CASSPDTAANTGELFF
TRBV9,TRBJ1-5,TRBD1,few,TGTGCCAGCAGCGTAGGGGACAGCAACAATCAGCCCCAGCATTTT,CASSVGDSNNQPQHF
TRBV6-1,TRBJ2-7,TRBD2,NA,TGTGCCAGCAGCCCGGGACTAGCGGGCTACGAGCAGTACTTC,CASSPGLAGYEQYF
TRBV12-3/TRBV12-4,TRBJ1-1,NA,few,TGTGCCAGCAGTTCTTCTCACAGGGCGGACACTGAAGCTTTCTTT,CASSSSHRADTEAFF
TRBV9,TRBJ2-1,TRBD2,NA,TGTGCCAGCAGCCCCGGACTAGCGGCTTACAATGAGCAGTTCTTC,CASSPGLAAYNEQFF
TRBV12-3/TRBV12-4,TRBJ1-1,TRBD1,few,TGTGCCAGCAGTTTGGGACAGGGGGCGCGGGCTTTCTTT,CASSLGQGARAFF
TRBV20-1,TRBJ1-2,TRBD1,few,TGCAGTGCTAGAACCACAGGGGCCCCTAACTATGGCTACACCTTC,CSARTTGAPNYGYTF
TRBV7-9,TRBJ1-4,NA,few,TGTGCCAGCAGCTTAATAAGCAGGGGAAGATATGAAAAACTGTTTTTT,CASSLISRGRYEKLFF
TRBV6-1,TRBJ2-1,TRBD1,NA,TGTGCCAGCAGTCGAGGACAGGTTCGCAATGAGCAGTTCTTC,CASSRGQVRNEQFF
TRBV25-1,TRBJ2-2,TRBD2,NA,TGTGCCAGCAGTGCACTCCCGGGGGGGGCGCTTCTCGGGGAGCTGTTTTTT,CASSALPGGALLGELFF
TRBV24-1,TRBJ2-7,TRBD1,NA,TGTGCCACCAGTGATCCGGACAGGGGCTACGAGCAGTACTTC,CATSDPDRGYEQYF
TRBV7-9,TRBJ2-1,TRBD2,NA,TGTGCCAGCAGCTTGGTACAGGGACTAGGGAATGAGCAGTTCTTC,CASSLVQGLGNEQFF
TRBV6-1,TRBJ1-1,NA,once,TGTGCCAGCAGTGAGGGGGGGGAATGGACTGAAGCTTTCTTT,CASSEGGEWTEAFF
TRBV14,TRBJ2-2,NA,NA,TGTGCCAGCAGCGAAGACACTAAGGGTTACACCGGGGAGCTGTTTTTT,CASSEDTKGYTGELFF
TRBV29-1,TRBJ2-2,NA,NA,TGCAGCGTTGATGGGTCTAACACCGGGGAGCTGTTTTTT,CSVDGSNTGELFF
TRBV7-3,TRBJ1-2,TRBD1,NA,TGTGCCAGCAGCGCGGGACAGGGAAGCGGCTACACCTTC,CASSAGQGSGYTF
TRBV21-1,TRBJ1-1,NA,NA,TGTGCCAGCATCAATTCTCCCGGGGGGTTCTCCTACACTGAAGCTTTCTTT,CASINSPGGFSYTEAFF
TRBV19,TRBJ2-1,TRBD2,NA,TGTGCCAGTAGTATCCAGACTAGCGATGAGCAGTTCTTC,CASSIQTSDEQFF
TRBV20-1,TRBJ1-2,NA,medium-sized,TGCAGTGCTAGAGATCGGACCGGCACTAAGTCTAACTATGGCTACACCTTC,CSARDRTGTKSNYGYTF
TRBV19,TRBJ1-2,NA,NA,TGTGCCAGTAGTATACGTACCGGTTTAAGAGCTGGCTACACCTTC,CASSIRTGLRAGYTF
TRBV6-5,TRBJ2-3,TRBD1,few,TGTGCCAGCAGTTACTCGGGACAGGGCACAGATACGCAGTATTTT,CASSYSGQGTDTQYF
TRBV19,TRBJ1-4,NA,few,TGTGCCAGTAGTACCAGCGGGACGCGAAGTGAAAAACTGTTTTTT,CASSTSGTRSEKLFF
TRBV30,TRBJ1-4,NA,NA,TGTGCCTGGAGTGTCTTGGATGAAAAACTGTTTTTT,CAWSVLDEKLFF
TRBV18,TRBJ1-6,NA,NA,TGTGCCAGCTCAGCATATCAGGATTTTTCACCCCTCCACTTT,CASSAYQDFSPLHF